This T cell receptor beta chain appears in the sequencing data of a study of blood T cell repertoires in COVID-19. Study background: Sources were T cells, B-cell-depleted T cells, or PBMCs; the material itself was cDNA or gDNA.

V gave up 2 bases and J gave up 4 bases; unmatched junction bases: 7. Germline assignment: CDR1 KGHDR and CDR2 SFDVKD. The CDR3 has 16 amino acids. TCRdb's table, derived via immunoSEQ multiplex PCR, lists solely in-frame clones and lacks some. The sample has 250,000 to 350,000 clones; more than 85% are singletons. The sequenced sample consisted of PBMCs or T cells enriched from blood (not recorded which). The source is a woman in her 30s who had recovered from COVID-19. V and J are TRBV24-1 and TRBJ2-5, with 9 positions matching TRBD2. For the CDR3, the DNA is TGTGCCACCAGTGATTCGAGCGGGAGGATTCGAGAGACCCAGTACTTC. This translates into CATSDSSGRIRETQYF.